This passage covers 6 T cell receptor beta chains from one sample sequenced in a study of blood T cell repertoires in COVID-19. Data came from immunoSEQ multiplex PCR; TCRdb stores just in-frame clones and leaves some out. The sample records about 300,000 clones, about 83% being singletons. Sequences were obtained from peripheral blood. The receptors come from a woman aged 45-65 years with acute or convalescent COVID-19.

The V and J genes are TRBV30 and TRBJ1-5, with D possibly TRBD1 on 6 matching bases. In germline, CDR1 is GTSNPN, CDR2 SVGIG (reference sequence). This CDR3 has 13 residues. V was cut by 5 bases and J by 5 bases, with 13 bases left in between. The CDR3 loop reads CAWETGNHQPQHF. CDR3 in DNA: TGTGCCTGGGAGACAGGTAACCATCAGCCCCAGCATTTT.

This clone was seen just once. The V gene is TRBV4-3, the J gene TRBJ2-6, with TRBD2 identical over 9 bases. The CDR3 spans 19 residues. The V gene's germline CDR1 is LGHNA and CDR2 YSLEER. The V segment lost 0 bases and the J segment 0 bases; nucleotides outside the gene matches: 6. This CDR3 reads CASSQDLLAGSSGANVLTF. CDR3 nucleotides: TGCGCCAGCAGCCAAGATCTACTAGCGGGTAGCTCTGGGGCCAACGTCCTGACTTTC.

The chain uses TRBV12-3 or TRBV12-4 and TRBJ1-3; TRBD1 agrees at 7 bases. With 8 bases clipped from V and 4 bases from J, the junction kept 5 bases outside the gene matches. This CDR3 region has 13 residues. The CDR3 DNA is TGTGCCAGCCACACAGGGGCAGGAAACACCATATATTTT. It codes for CASHTGAGNTIYF.

The genes are TRBV6-5 and TRBJ2-1, with 10 bases lining up with TRBD2. CDR3 length: 14 residues. V trimming: 11 bases; J trimming: 7 bases; junction bases outside the gene matches: 11. Germline V lookup: CDR1 MNHEY, CDR2 SVGAGI. CDR3 DNA: TGTGCCGTAGCGGGGGGATACCCGAGGAATGAGCAGTTCTTC. This codes for CAVAGGYPRNEQFF.

The genes are TRBV19 and TRBJ2-7; TRBD2 matches 15 bases. CDR3 size: 18 residues. Germline V gives CDR1 LNHDA, CDR2 SQIVND (reference sequence). The trim removed 5 bases at V and 0 bases at J, leaving 8 bases unmatched. The CDR3 coding sequence is TGTGCCAGTAGTGCTTGGACTAGCGGGAGGGATTTCTCCTACGAGCAGTACTTC. Translating gives CASSAWTSGRDFSYEQYF.

Regarding this clone: Relative to the germline gene, one junction end is altered; a read error may explain this. This rearrangement joins TRBV3-1 (or the pseudogene TRBV3-2) to TRBJ2-7, with D unclear. The CDR3 loop spans 17 amino acids. Germline V CDR1 and CDR2: LGHDT, YNNKEL (reference sequence). In nucleotides, the CDR3 is TGTGCCAGCACCCCAAGAATATGGAGACTCTTGTCTGGCTGGCCGGGTTTC. Its translation is CASTPRIWRLLSGWPGF.